Presented here are 9 T cell receptor beta chains from one specimen sequenced in a study of cytomegalovirus exposure and HLA in healthy donors. Repertoires were generated with immunoSEQ multiplex PCR, while TCRdb's copy carries only in-frame clones and drops some. Of tens of thousands of clones in the sample, 94% are singletons; the top ten hold around 3.5%. Sequencing was carried out using PBMCs. The receptors stem from a woman younger than 35 in good health and CMV-seropositive.

The V call is TRBV13, the J call TRBJ1-2, with D hard to call. Germline V gives CDR1 PRHDT, CDR2 FYEKMQ (reference sequence). V was pared by 8 bases and J by 2 bases, with 18 bases between. This CDR3 has 15 amino acids. CDR3 in DNA: TGTGCCAGCCGCCGCGATTGGGCTCGGAACTATGGCTACACCTTC. It codes for CASRRDWARNYGYTF.

The V gene is TRBV5-1, the J gene TRBJ2-1; weak D call: TRBD1 (7 bases). The CDR3 totals 16 residues. V was trimmed by 2 bases and J by 4 bases, leaving 16 bases between them. Germline V lookup: CDR1 SGHRS, CDR2 YFSETQ. CDR3 region: CASSLGRGAQYNEQFF. The CDR3 coding sequence is TGCGCCAGCAGCTTAGGCAGGGGGGCCCAATACAATGAGCAGTTCTTC.

This chain links TRBV28 with TRBJ1-6; TRBD1 matches at 7 bases. V lost 5 bases to trimming and J lost 5 bases; unmatched junction nucleotides: 3. The germline gives CDR1 MDHEN, CDR2 SYDVKM. This CDR3 is 14 amino acids long. CDR3: CASSVTGNNSPLHF. As DNA, the CDR3 is TGTGCCAGCAGTGTGACAGGGAATAATTCACCCCTCCACTTT.

The rearrangement links TRBV28 to TRBJ2-7; 9 bases align to TRBD1. There are 17 residues in the CDR3. CDR1 is MDHEN, CDR2 SYDVKM, per germline. Trimming removed 5 bases from V and 3 bases from J; junction bases left unmatched: 14. CDR3 residues: CASSPGTGWLANYEQYF. The DNA for the CDR3 is TGTGCCAGCAGTCCAGGGACAGGGTGGTTAGCCAACTACGAGCAGTACTTC. Together with reference TRBV28 and TRBJ2-7, the CDR3 gives the full variable domain: DVKVTQSSRYLVKRTGEKVFLECVQDMDHENMFWYRQDPGLGLRLIYFSYDVKMKEKGDIPEGYSVSREKKERFSLILESASTNQTSMYLCASSPGTGWLANYEQYFGPGTRLTVT.

DNA for the CDR3: TGTGCCAGCGTCGGGGAACTGAACACTGAAGCTTTCTTT. Protein product: CASVGELNTEAFF. The chain is built from TRBV28 and TRBJ1-1; no clear D gene. The CDR3 sequence is 13 residues long. Per germline, CDR1 MDHEN and CDR2 SYDVKM. Trimming took off 8 bases at V and 0 bases at J, with 10 bases between the two ends.

The chain carries TRBV5-1 and TRBJ2-5, with 10 bases identical to TRBD1. The ends lost 4 bases at V and 4 bases at J; junction bases unmatched: 16. This CDR3 has 18 residues. CDR1 is SGHRS and CDR2 is YFSETQ in the germline V gene. The CDR3 coding sequence is TGCGCCAGCAGCCTACCGACAGGGGGCGCCTTGATTGGAGAGACCCAGTACTTC. This sequence encodes CASSLPTGGALIGETQYF.

This chain uses TRBV5-6 with TRBJ2-2, with a weak D call TRBD2 (5 bases). The CDR3 is made up of 15 amino acids. CDR1 SGHDT and CDR2 YYEEEE come from the germline V gene. Trimming removed 1 base at V and 5 bases at J, with 12 bases between. The CDR3 loop reads CASSLIWTGTGELFF. For the CDR3, the DNA is TGTGCCAGCAGCTTGATCTGGACGGGGACCGGGGAGCTGTTTTTT.

This sequence joins TRBV27 and TRBJ1-1; tentative D call: TRBD1 (5 bases). The CDR3 is 14 residues long. V dropped 7 bases and J dropped 4 bases, with 16 bases sitting between them. CDR1 MNHEY and CDR2 SMNVEV come from the germline V gene (reference sequence). CDR3 protein: CASTPTDMGTEAFF. The CDR3 nucleotides are TGTGCCAGCACCCCGACAGACATGGGCACTGAAGCTTTCTTT.

The chain is built from TRBV5-1 and TRBJ2-1; 7 positions match TRBD1. Unmatched junction bases numbered 6, after V lost 4 bases and J lost 5 bases. The CDR3 sequence is 14 residues long. Looked up from germline, CDR1 is SGHRS and CDR2 is YFSETQ. CDR3 sequence reads: CASSPGTDNNEQFF. CDR3 sequence (DNA): TGCGCCAGCAGCCCCGGGACAGACAACAATGAGCAGTTCTTC.